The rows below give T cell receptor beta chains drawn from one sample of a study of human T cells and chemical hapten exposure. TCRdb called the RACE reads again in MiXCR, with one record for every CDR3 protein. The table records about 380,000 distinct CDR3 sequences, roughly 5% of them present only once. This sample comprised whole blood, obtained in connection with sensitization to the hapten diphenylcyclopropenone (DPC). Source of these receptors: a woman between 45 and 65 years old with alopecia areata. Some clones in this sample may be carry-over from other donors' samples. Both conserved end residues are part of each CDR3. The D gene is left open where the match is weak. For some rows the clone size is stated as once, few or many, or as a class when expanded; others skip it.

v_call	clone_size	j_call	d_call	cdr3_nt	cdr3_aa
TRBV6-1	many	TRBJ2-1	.	TGTGCCAGCAGGGTCCGCCGGGGCCCTTCGAGCTCCTACAATGAGCAGTTCTTC	CASRVRRGPSSSYNEQFF
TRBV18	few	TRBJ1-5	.	TGTGCCAGCTCACCAGAATATAATCAGCCCCAGCATTTT	CASSPEYNQPQHF
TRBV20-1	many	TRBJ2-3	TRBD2	TGCAGTGCGGATGGACTAGCGGGCACAGATACGCAGTATTTT	CSADGLAGTDTQYF
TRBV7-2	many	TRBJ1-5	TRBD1	TGTGCCAGCAGCTTACACCGGGACAGGGGATTGAATCAGCCCCAGCATTTT	CASSLHRDRGLNQPQHF
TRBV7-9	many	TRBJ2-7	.	TGTGCCAGCAGCCCTACCGGGACGGTGACCTACGAGCAGTACTTC	CASSPTGTVTYEQYF
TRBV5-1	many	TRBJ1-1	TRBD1	TGCGCCAGCAACTATGGCCGGACAGGGGGAACTGAAGCTTTCTTT	CASNYGRTGGTEAFF
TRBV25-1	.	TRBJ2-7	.	TGTGCCAGCTCCGACTTCGGTGTACATCCCTCCTACGAGCAGTACTTC	CASSDFGVHPSYEQYF
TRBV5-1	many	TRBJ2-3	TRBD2	TGCGCCAGCAGCTTGGTGGAACTAGCGGACACAGATACGCAGTATTTT	CASSLVELADTDTQYF
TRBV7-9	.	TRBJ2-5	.	TGTGTCCCGGGCCCGGTTGGACAAGAGACCCAGTACTTC	CVPGPVGQETQYF
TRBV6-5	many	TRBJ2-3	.	TGTGCCAGCAGTTACTCACCGGGACGGAGCACAGATACGCAGTATTTT	CASSYSPGRSTDTQYF
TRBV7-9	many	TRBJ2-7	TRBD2	TGTGCCAGCAGCCGGACTAGCGGGAGCTACGAGCAGTACTTC	CASSRTSGSYEQYF
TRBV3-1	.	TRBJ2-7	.	TGTGCCAGCAGCCAAGAAGTTTGGGTGGGACAACACTACGAGCAGTACTTC	CASSQEVWVGQHYEQYF
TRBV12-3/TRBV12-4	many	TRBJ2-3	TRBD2	TGTGCCAGCAGTTTCCAGCGGGAGCCCACAGATACGCAGTATTTT	CASSFQREPTDTQYF
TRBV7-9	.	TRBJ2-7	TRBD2	TGTGCCAGCAGCTTAGCCCTAGCGGGAGGAGGATACGAGCAGTACTTC	CASSLALAGGGYEQYF
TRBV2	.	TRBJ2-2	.	TGTGCCAGCAGTGACTGGGCCAGCACCGGGGAGCTGTTTTTT	CASSDWASTGELFF
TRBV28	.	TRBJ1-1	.	TGTGCCAGCACTTGGGGGACACCCGGGAACACTGAAGCTTTCTTT	CASTWGTPGNTEAFF
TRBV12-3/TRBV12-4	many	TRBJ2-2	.	TGTGCCAGCAGCTATAGGGCAGTACACACCGGGGAGCTGTTTTTT	CASSYRAVHTGELFF
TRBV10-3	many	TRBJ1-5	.	TGTGCCATCAGTGAGTTCGGCGGGGCCGGGGAGCCCCAGCATTTT	CAISEFGGAGEPQHF
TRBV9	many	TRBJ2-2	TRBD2	TGTGCCAGCGCAATGGGACTAGAGTACACCGGGGAGCTGTTTTTT	CASAMGLEYTGELFF
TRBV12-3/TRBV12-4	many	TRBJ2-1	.	TGTGCCAGCACCCCTCGGAGGGGGCCTGGGGATGAGCAGTTCTTC	CASTPRRGPGDEQFF
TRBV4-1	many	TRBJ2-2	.	TGCGCCAGCAGCCCGACTAGTTCCGGGGAGCTGTTTTTT	CASSPTSSGELFF
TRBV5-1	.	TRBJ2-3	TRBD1	TGCGCCAGCGGTCTAGACAGGGGGCTTTCCACAGATACGCAGTATTTT	CASGLDRGLSTDTQYF
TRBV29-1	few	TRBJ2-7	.	TGCAGCGTTGAAGATGGGGGAAGACAGTACTTC	CSVEDGGRQYF
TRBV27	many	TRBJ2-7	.	TGTGCCAGCAGTTTCCGACCCGAAAAGGCGTACGAGCAGTACTTC	CASSFRPEKAYEQYF
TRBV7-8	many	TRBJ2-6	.	TGTGCCAGCAGCTATGGGGGCGTACCCTCTGGGGCCAACGTCCTGACTTTC	CASSYGGVPSGANVLTF
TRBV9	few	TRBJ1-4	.	TGTGCCAGCAGCGTCGACAGATCAACTAATGAAAAACTGTTTTTT	CASSVDRSTNEKLFF
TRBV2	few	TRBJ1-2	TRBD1	TGTGCCAGCAGTGACCGGGACAGGGGAGTCAATGGCTACACCTTC	CASSDRDRGVNGYTF
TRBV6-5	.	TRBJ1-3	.	TGTGCCAGCAGCCGATCGACAACCTCTGGAAACACCATATATTTT	CASSRSTTSGNTIYF
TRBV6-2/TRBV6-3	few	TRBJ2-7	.	TGTGCCAGCAACCCGGGCTCCTACGAGCAGTACTTC	CASNPGSYEQYF
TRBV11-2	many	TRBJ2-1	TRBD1	TGTGCCAGCAGCTTAGATTGGGGACAGGTTTACAATGAGCAGTTCTTC	CASSLDWGQVYNEQFF
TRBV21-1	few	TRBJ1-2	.	TGTGCCAGCAGCACCAAGGGAACACAAGGCTACACCTTC	CASSTKGTQGYTF
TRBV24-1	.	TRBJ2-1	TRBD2	TGTGCCACCAGTGACGCTCGGACTAGCGGGAGGGCCAATGAGCAGTTCTTC	CATSDARTSGRANEQFF
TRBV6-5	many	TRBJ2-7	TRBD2	TGTGCCAGCAGGCAGGGCGGGGGGTCCTACGAGCAGTACTTC	CASRQGGGSYEQYF
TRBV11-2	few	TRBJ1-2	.	TGTGCCATTCCGGGGGTCAGAAACTATGGCTACACCTTC	CAIPGVRNYGYTF
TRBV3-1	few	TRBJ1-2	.	TGTGCCAGCAGCCAAGACCGGGGGACGGACTATGGCTACACCTTC	CASSQDRGTDYGYTF
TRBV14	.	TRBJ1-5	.	TGTGCCAGCAGCCCCGCAGGGAACCTCAATCAGCCCCAGCATTTT	CASSPAGNLNQPQHF
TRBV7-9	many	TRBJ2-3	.	TGTGCCAGCAGCTTTCTAGGGATAACAGATACGCAGTATTTT	CASSFLGITDTQYF
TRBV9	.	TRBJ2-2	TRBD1	TGTGCCAGCAGCGCTCTTGGAGGGACAGGGATGACCGGGGAGCTGTATTTT	CASSALGGTGMTGELYF
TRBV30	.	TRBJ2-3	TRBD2	TGTGCCTGGAGTGTTCAGAGCGGGAGGGGCGTAGATACGCAGTATTTT	CAWSVQSGRGVDTQYF
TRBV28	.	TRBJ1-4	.	TGTGCCAGCAGTGATAGAGCAGGGACTAATGAAAAACTGTTTTTT	CASSDRAGTNEKLFF
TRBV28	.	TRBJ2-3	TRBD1	TGTGCCAGCAGTTTGTATCCGGACAGGGGAAGAGGCACAGATACGCAGTATTTT	CASSLYPDRGRGTDTQYF
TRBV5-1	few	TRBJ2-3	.	TGCGCCAGCTCCACCGGGGATAGCACAGATACGCAGTATTTT	CASSTGDSTDTQYF
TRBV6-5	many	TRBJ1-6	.	TGTGCCAGCAGTTACTCAGTTCGGGGGAACTATAATTCACCCCTCCACTTT	CASSYSVRGNYNSPLHF
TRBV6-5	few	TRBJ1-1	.	TGTGCCAGCTTCGGTGGCACTGAAGCTTTCTTT	CASFGGTEAFF
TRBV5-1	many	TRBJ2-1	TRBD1	TGCGCCAGCAGCATACAGGGGGCTGACTACAATGAGCAGTTCTTC	CASSIQGADYNEQFF
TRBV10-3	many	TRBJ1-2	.	TGTGCCATCAGTACCAAAGGGGAATATGGCTACACCTTC	CAISTKGEYGYTF
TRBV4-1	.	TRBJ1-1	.	TGCGCCAGCAGCCAAGATGCTGGAGGGCCTGAAGCTTTCTTT	CASSQDAGGPEAFF
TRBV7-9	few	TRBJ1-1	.	TGTGCCAGCAGCTTATTGGGCGGCGGTAACACTGAAGCTTTCTTT	CASSLLGGGNTEAFF